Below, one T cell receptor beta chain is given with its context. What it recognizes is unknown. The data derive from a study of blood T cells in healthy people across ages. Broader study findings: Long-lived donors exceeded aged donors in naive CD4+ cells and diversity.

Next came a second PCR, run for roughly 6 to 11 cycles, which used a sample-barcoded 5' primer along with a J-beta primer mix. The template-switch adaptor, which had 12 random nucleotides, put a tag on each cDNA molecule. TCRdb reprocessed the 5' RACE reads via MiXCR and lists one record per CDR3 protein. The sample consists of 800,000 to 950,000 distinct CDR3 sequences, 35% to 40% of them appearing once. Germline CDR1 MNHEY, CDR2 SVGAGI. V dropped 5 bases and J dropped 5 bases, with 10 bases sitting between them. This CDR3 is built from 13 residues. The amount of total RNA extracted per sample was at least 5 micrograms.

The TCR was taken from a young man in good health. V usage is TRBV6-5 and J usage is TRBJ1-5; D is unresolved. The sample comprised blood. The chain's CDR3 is CASSDMSDQPQHF. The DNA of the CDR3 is TGTGCCAGCAGTGACATGTCAGATCAGCCCCAGCATTTT.